The 23 T cell receptor beta chains presented below share a single source sample, sequenced in a study of cytomegalovirus exposure and HLA in healthy donors. The PCR had 60 Vbeta and 13 Jbeta primers. The data were produced by immunoSEQ multiplex PCR, yet TCRdb's version contains in-frame clones alone and is incomplete. The sample includes about 160,000 clones, about 80% of them seen just once. Sequencing was carried out using PBMCs. The receptor set was obtained from a woman aged 50 to 60 in good health and CMV-seronegative.

The chain is built from TRBV28 and TRBJ1-1; TRBD1 agrees at 9 bases. Germline CDR1 reads MDHEN; CDR2 reads SYDVKM. The CDR3 runs to 16 residues. V lost 2 bases, J lost 3 bases, and 7 bases stayed unmatched. CDR3 in DNA: TGTGCCAGCAGTTTAGGGGGACAGGGATACGACACTGAAGCTTTCTTT. Its translation is CASSLGGQGYDTEAFF. Filled out from reference TRBV28 and TRBJ1-1, the complete variable domain reads DVKVTQSSRYLVKRTGEKVFLECVQDMDHENMFWYRQDPGLGLRLIYFSYDVKMKEKGDIPEGYSVSREKKERFSLILESASTNQTSMYLCASSLGGQGYDTEAFFGQGTRLTVV.

There are a few counts of this clone. The CDR3 protein is CASSFQRDGNFEQYF. CDR3 sequence (DNA): TGTGCCAGCAGCTTCCAGCGGGACGGGAATTTCGAGCAGTACTTC. The V and J genes are TRBV7-2 and TRBJ2-7, with 7 bases that match TRBD2. V lost 3 bases and J lost 6; bases outside the gene matches: 11. CDR1 is SGHTA, CDR2 FQGNSA, per germline. This CDR3 contains 15 residues.

This clone showed up just once. The V call is TRBV7-2, the J call TRBJ2-7, with D possibly matching TRBD2 (5 bases). V was shortened by 1 base and J by 0 bases, with 7 bases between the two germline ends. Germline V CDR1 and CDR2: SGHTA, FQGNSA. The CDR3 spans 14 residues. DNA for the CDR3: TGTGCCAGCAGCTTAGGGAGGAGCTCCTACGAGCAGTACTTC. As protein: CASSLGRSSYEQYF.

The chain is built from TRBV28 and TRBJ1-4; D gene uncertain. The germline V and J ends were trimmed by 5 bases and 0 bases, with 10 bases remaining between them. Germline loops: CDR1 MDHEN, CDR2 SYDVKM. This CDR3 comprises 15 residues. The CDR3 region has the DNA TGTGCCAGCAGTCCCGGAGTTGCAACTAATGAAAAACTGTTTTTT. It encodes CASSPGVATNEKLFF.

This rearrangement joins TRBV7-8 to TRBJ1-2; 7 bases line up with TRBD1. The CDR3 sequence is 15 residues long. The germline gives CDR1 SGHVS, CDR2 FQNEAQ. J lost 8 bases, V lost 5 bases, and 14 bases had no gene match. The CDR3 DNA is TGTGCCAGCAGCCTCAATGGGGCAGGGGGAAAAGGCTACACCTTC. Protein product: CASSLNGAGGKGYTF.

The V gene is TRBV7-2, the J gene TRBJ2-7; D may be TRBD1 (6 bases). V was cut by 4 bases and J by 4 bases, with 11 bases left in between. CDR1 is SGHTA and CDR2 is FQGNSA in the germline V gene. There are 13 residues in the CDR3. This CDR3 reads CASSSWDKYEQYF. CDR3 nucleotides: TGTGCCAGCAGCTCTTGGGACAAGTACGAGCAGTACTTC.

This rearrangement joins TRBV7-2 to TRBJ1-2; no clear D. The CDR3 consists of 14 residues. The V gene's germline CDR1 is SGHTA and CDR2 FQGNSA. Trimming stripped 0 bases from V and 4 bases from J, with 9 bases between. This CDR3 reads CASSLAQSSYGYTF. The DNA of the CDR3 is TGTGCCAGCAGCTTAGCCCAGTCCAGCTATGGCTACACCTTC.

The V and J genes are TRBV5-1 and TRBJ1-2, with 7 bases identical to TRBD1. Germline CDR1 reads SGHRS; CDR2 reads YFSETQ. Trimming at V came to 3 bases and at J to 4 bases, leaving 9 bases not matched to a gene. The CDR3 contains 15 residues. CDR3 nucleotide sequence: TGCGCCAGCAGCTCGACAGGGCAGTTCTCCTATGGCTACACCTTC. It translates to CASSSTGQFSYGYTF.

This clone appeared once. This chain connects TRBV7-9 to TRBJ2-7; D is unresolved. V gave up 1 base and J gave up 5 bases, with 12 bases separating them. The CDR3 consists of 14 residues. CDR1 is SEHNR and CDR2 is FQNEAQ in the germline V gene (reference sequence). Here the CDR3 DNA reads TGTGCCAGCAGCTTAGATCTTCGGTTCCACGAGCAGTACTTC. It specifies CASSLDLRFHEQYF.

The chain is built from TRBV11-2 and TRBJ1-2; no definite D call. The V end was cut by 6 bases, the J end by 3 bases, with 17 bases between. The CDR3 totals 15 residues. Germline values: CDR1 SGHAT, CDR2 FQNNGV. CDR3 sequence: CASRSNRRLDYGYTF. Written as DNA, the CDR3 is TGTGCCAGCAGGTCAAACAGACGGCTGGACTATGGCTACACCTTC. Looking up the rest from reference TRBV11-2 and TRBJ1-2 gives the full variable domain: EAGVAQSPRYKIIEKRQSVAFWCNPISGHATLYWYQQILGQGPKLLIQFQNNGVVDDSQLPKDRFSAERLKGVDSTLKIQPAKLEDSAVYLCASRSNRRLDYGYTFGSGTRLTVV.

V gene TRBV6-5 combines with J gene TRBJ1-1, with D uncertain. This CDR3 comprises 14 residues. The V end lost 3 bases, the J end lost 8 bases, and 16 bases lay between the germline ends. The germline V gene encodes CDR1 MNHEY and CDR2 SVGAGI. CDR3 coding DNA: TGTGCCAGCAGTTATCGAGAGGGCGCCGCAGAAGCTTTCTTT. This translates into CASSYREGAAEAFF.

The rearrangement uses TRBV6-5 and TRBJ2-2; 7 bases are shared with TRBD2. Germline-derived CDR1 and CDR2 are MNHEY and SVGAGI. The CDR3 is made up of 15 amino acids. The ends lost 5 bases at V and 4 bases at J; junction bases unmatched: 7. Here the CDR3 reads CASSRLREATGELFF. DNA for the CDR3: TGTGCCAGCAGTCGGTTACGGGAGGCCACCGGGGAGCTGTTTTTT.

The V gene is TRBV29-1, the J gene TRBJ1-2; D uncertain. CDR1 and CDR2 (germline): SQVTM, ANQGSEA. The V end was cut by 6 bases, the J end by 6 bases, with 20 bases between. This CDR3 contains 14 residues. For the CDR3, the DNA is TGCAGCGTAGGAGGCGGGGTGAATAGAAATGGCTACACCTTC. Translated: CSVGGGVNRNGYTF. The variable domain in full, completed from reference TRBV29-1 and TRBJ1-2, reads SAVISQKPSRDICQRGTSLTIQCQVDSQVTMMFWYRQQPGQSLTLIATANQGSEATYESGFVIDKFPISRPNLTFSTLTVSNMSPEDSSIYLCSVGGGVNRNGYTFGSGTRLTVV.

This clone showed up just once. The genes are TRBV27 and TRBJ1-1, with D hard to call. Trimming took 7 bases from V and 1 from J, leaving 10 bases between them. The CDR3 length is 13 residues. Germline lookup yields CDR1 MNHEY and CDR2 SMNVEV (reference sequence). DNA of the CDR3: TGTGCCAGCATAAAACGGGGGAACACTGAAGCTTTCTTT. Translation gives CASIKRGNTEAFF.

The V and J genes are TRBV29-1 and TRBJ1-2; 10 bases agree with TRBD1. Looked up from germline, CDR1 is SQVTM and CDR2 is ANQGSEA. The CDR3 covers 15 residues. V shed 8 bases, J shed 7 bases, and the junction held 16 bases outside the gene matches. The CDR3 sequence is CSPRNLGQGYSGYTF. The CDR3 DNA follows: TGCAGCCCTCGGAATTTGGGACAGGGGTATAGTGGCTACACCTTC.

This clone was detected a few times. The rearrangement joins TRBV5-1 to TRBJ2-1, with 10 positions matching TRBD2. CDR3 length: 15 amino acids. V lost 9 bases and J lost 5; bases outside the gene matches: 11. Germline V gives CDR1 SGHRS, CDR2 YFSETQ. This CDR3 reads CATYPLAGPNNEQFF. The CDR3 DNA sequence: TGCGCCACCTACCCACTAGCGGGGCCTAACAATGAGCAGTTCTTC.

The rearrangement joins TRBV27 to TRBJ1-3, with TRBD1 matching 7 bases. Looked up from germline, CDR1 is MNHEY and CDR2 is SMNVEV (reference sequence). The CDR3 is 13 residues long. Unmatched junction bases numbered 6, after V lost 7 bases and J lost 6 bases. The CDR3 is CASKGQAANTIYF. The CDR3 DNA sequence: TGTGCCAGCAAAGGACAGGCAGCAAACACCATATATTTT.

The chain couples TRBV28 to TRBJ1-5; D is possibly TRBD1 (5 bases). The CDR3 covers 15 residues. V was clipped by 6 bases and J by 1 base, with 13 bases between them. Germline CDR1 MDHEN, CDR2 SYDVKM. The CDR3 loop reads CASRNGAGSNQPQHF. For the CDR3, the DNA is TGTGCCAGCAGGAATGGGGCAGGGAGCAATCAGCCCCAGCATTTT.

The gene calls are TRBV2 and TRBJ2-2; possibly TRBD1 for D (7 bases). From germline, CDR1 is SNHLY and CDR2 FYNNEI. Trimming removed 6 bases from V and 4 bases from J, with 12 bases in between. The CDR3 runs to 14 residues. The CDR3: CASRPQGGTGELFF. CDR3 DNA sequence: TGTGCCAGCAGACCCCAGGGGGGCACCGGGGAGCTGTTTTTT.

V gene TRBV2 combines with J gene TRBJ2-1, with D uncertain. The CDR3 totals 13 residues. V gave up 8 bases and J gave up 6 bases, with 14 bases separating them. The germline V gene encodes CDR1 SNHLY and CDR2 FYNNEI. The CDR3 bases are TGTGCCAGCGCCGAACTTAGAGGCAATGAGCAGTTCTTC. Protein: CASAELRGNEQFF.

The gene calls are TRBV10-3 and TRBJ1-1; 7 nucleotides align to TRBD1. In germline, CDR1 is ENHRY, CDR2 SYGVKD. Trimming at V came to 7 bases and at J to 0 bases, leaving 2 bases not matched to a gene. CDR3 length equals 13 residues. The CDR3 is CAINTGVNTEAFF. As DNA, the CDR3 is TGTGCCATCAACACAGGGGTGAACACTGAAGCTTTCTTT.

This clone appeared a few times. The V call is TRBV4-2, the J call TRBJ2-5, with a tentative D call TRBD1 (6 bases). V dropped 0 bases and J dropped 6 bases, with 20 bases sitting between them. The CDR3 sequence is 17 residues long. CDR1 and CDR2 (germline): LGHNA, YNFKEQ. CDR3 protein: CASSQEDSTLLWKTQYF. The CDR3 nucleotides read TGTGCCAGCAGCCAAGAGGACAGCACCCTACTCTGGAAGACCCAGTACTTC.

The chain uses TRBV7-9 and TRBJ2-3, with TRBD2 matching 8 bases. Trimming removed 3 bases from V and 2 bases from J; junction bases left unmatched: 4. This CDR3 comprises 15 residues. Looked up from germline, CDR1 is SEHNR and CDR2 is FQNEAQ (reference sequence). CDR3 amino acids: CASSFWTSHTDTQYF. The CDR3 DNA follows: TGTGCCAGCAGCTTTTGGACTAGCCACACAGATACGCAGTATTTT. Full variable domain (missing parts from reference TRBV7-9 and TRBJ2-3): DTGVSQNPRHKITKRGQNVTFRCDPISEHNRLYWYRQTLGQGPEFLTYFQNEAQLEKSRLLSDRFSAERPKGSFSTLEIQRTEQGDSAMYLCASSFWTSHTDTQYFGPGTRLTVL.